This T cell receptor (beta chain) originates from a study of T-cell reconstitution after alpha-beta-depleted transplantation in children. Study results and limitations: Expanded graft clones, several hundred of them, were reportedly the source of alpha-beta T cells about two months after transplant.

Notes on this clonotype: Its antigen remains unknown.

Unique molecular identifiers were incorporated during preparation of the TCRbeta library. TCRdb redid the calling of the PCR reads with MiXCR, one entry per CDR3 protein. Here the sample spans 200,000 or so distinct CDR3 sequences, under 8.5% being singletons. This specimen was PBMCs, mostly from graft donor cells, taken 360 days after TCRalphabeta/CD19-depleted stem cell transplant. This TCR was recovered from a male patient between 2 and 10 years old who had a stem cell transplant for acute myeloid leukemia, so the T cells may come from the graft donor.

The DNA of the CDR3 is TGCGCCAGCAGCCTTAGCGGGATAAGGAACAATGAGCAGTTCTTC. Encoded protein: CASSLSGIRNNEQFF. The genes are TRBV5-1 and TRBJ2-1; the match to TRBD2 covers 8 bases. After removal of 4 bases from V and 5 bases from J, the junction contained 8 bases not matched to a gene. From germline, CDR1 is SGHRS and CDR2 YFSETQ. The CDR3 spans 15 residues.